The source of this T cell receptor beta chain is a study of response to subunit inactivated influenza vaccine. Study outcomes and limitations: Researchers suggested that each seasonal influenza vaccination recruits few new T cells.

The sample holds many counts of this clonotype. Its antigen is currently unknown. V gave up 0 bases and J gave up 2 bases, with 3 bases separating them. CDR1 and CDR2 (germline): SGHRS, YFSETQ. This CDR3 has 12 residues. TCRdb re-called the RT-PCR reads through MiXCR, storing one row per CDR3 protein. The table shows approximately 530,000 distinct CDR3 sequences, with 10% to 15% occurring only once. This chain uses TRBV5-1 with TRBJ2-7; D is undetermined. Sequencing was performed on PBMCs from blood, taken roughly 6 weeks after vaccination. The sequence derives from a man aged 50 or older who received an inactivated influenza vaccine. In DNA, the CDR3 is TGCGCCAGCAGCTTGGTCGCCTACGAGCAGTACTTC. Translated, it gives CASSLVAYEQYF. Together with reference TRBV5-1 and TRBJ2-7, the CDR3 gives the full variable domain: KAGVTQTPRYLIKTRGQQVTLSCSPISGHRSVSWYQQTPGQGLQFLFEYFSETQRNKGNFPGRFSGRQFSNSRSEMNVSTLELGDSALYLCASSLVAYEQYFGPGTRLTVT.